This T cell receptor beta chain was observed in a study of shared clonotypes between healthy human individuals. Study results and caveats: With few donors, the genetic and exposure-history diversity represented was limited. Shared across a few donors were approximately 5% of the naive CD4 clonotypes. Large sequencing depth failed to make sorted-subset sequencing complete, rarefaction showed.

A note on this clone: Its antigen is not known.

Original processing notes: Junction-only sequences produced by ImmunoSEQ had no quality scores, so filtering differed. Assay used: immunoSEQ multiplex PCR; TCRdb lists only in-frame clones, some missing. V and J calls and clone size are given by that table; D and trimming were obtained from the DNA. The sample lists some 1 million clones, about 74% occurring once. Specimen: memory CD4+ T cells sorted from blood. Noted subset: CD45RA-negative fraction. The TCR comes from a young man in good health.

The CDR3 DNA sequence: TGTGCCAGCAGGGGACAGGCAGGCTACACCTTC. This sequence encodes CASRGQAGYTF. This chain connects TRBV6-7 to TRBJ1-2; 8 nucleotides agree with TRBD1. TRBV6-7 belongs to the ORF category, with a function that is uncertain. V shed 6 bases and J 8 bases; nucleotides not matched to a gene: 2. CDR3 length: 11 residues.